These 31 T cell receptor beta chains originate from one sample sequenced in a study of tissue T cells after allogeneic stem cell transplantation. The repertoire was sequenced with immunoSEQ multiplex PCR; TCRdb's copy has only in-frame clones and lacks some. The table shows about 6,600 clones, with more than 45% occurring only once. Documented time point: mouse harvest day 7 after allogeneic transplant. Tail vein injection delivered 10^7 T-cell-depleted bone marrow cells and 10^6 splenic CD5+ T cells. What was sequenced was lymph node tissue. The source is a female BALB/c mouse given C57BL/6 T cells with graft-versus-host disease after an allogeneic hematopoietic cell transplant.

About this clone itself: A single base is all that separates this from a far larger clone, so a read error is likely. Gene names denote mouse genes. The read gets to within 1 residue of the CDR3 end, and the germline J gene fills in the rest. The V call is TRBV13-2, the J call TRBJ2-1; possibly TRBD1 for D (5 bases). Germline CDR1 reads NNHNN; CDR2 reads SYGAGS (reference sequence). The CDR3 spans 14 residues. V was clipped by 0 bases and J by 4 bases, with 8 bases between them. CDR3 sequence: CASGDAGQYAEQFF. The sequenced CDR3 bases are TGTGCCAGCGGTGATGCTGGACAATATGCTGAGCAGTTC.

By share, this clone ranks as medium-sized. Genes here carry mouse names. The CDR3 goes on 1 residue after the read ends, and that part is filled in from the germline J gene. The chain employs TRBV14 and TRBJ2-1; a weak D match, TRBD1 (5 bases). The CDR3 spans 12 residues. CDR1 is SGHDT, CDR2 FRDEAV, per germline. The V end was cut by 9 bases, the J end by 0 bases, with 7 bases between. The part of the CDR3 DNA that was read is TGTGCCATCAGGGATAACTATGCTGAGCAGTTC. It is translated as CAIRDNYAEQF. Given in full, the CDR3 is CAIRDNYAEQFF. Full variable domain (rest looked up from reference TRBV14 and TRBJ2-1): EAGVTQSPRYAVLQEGQAVSFWCDPISGHDTLYWYQQPRDQGPQLLVYFRDEAVIDNSQLPSDRFSAVRPKGTNSTLKIQSAKQGDTATYLCAIRDNYAEQFFGPGTRLTVL.

In its sample, this clone was seen a few times. The germline and genes are mouse ones. The CDR3 end falls 1 residue outside the read, so it is completed with the germline J gene. The gene calls are TRBV19 and TRBJ1-2; the D is unclear. V was cut by 5 bases and J by 0 bases, with 8 bases left in between. The CDR3 consists of 13 residues. Germline loops: CDR1 FNHDT, CDR2 SITEND (reference sequence). CDR3 bases read: TGTGCCAGCAGGCGGACTGCAAACTCCGACTACACC. This sequence encodes CASRRTANSDYT. The whole CDR3 sequence is CASRRTANSDYTF. The full variable domain, in which reference TRBV19 and TRBJ1-2 provide the parts outside the CDR3, is GGIITQTPKFLIGQEGQKLTLKCQQNFNHDTMYWYRQDSGKGLRLIYYSITENDLQKGDLSEGYDASREKKSSFSLTVTSAQKNEMAVFLCASRRTANSDYTFGSGTRLLVI.

Comments on this clone: Gene names and germline refer to mouse. The read ends 1 residue shy of where the CDR3 ends; the end is completed using the germline J gene. The chain couples TRBV16 to TRBJ1-1; D gene unclear. CDR3 length: 14 amino acids. Looked up from germline, CDR1 is SGHSA and CDR2 is FRNQAP. Deletions cut 2 bases from V and 0 bases from J, with 7 bases between. The CDR3 protein is CASSLRSANTEVFF. The sequenced CDR3 bases are TGTGCAAGCAGCTTACGCAGTGCAAACACAGAAGTCTTC.

Comment on this clone: Mouse germline and gene names are used. The observed sequence ends 1 residue before the CDR3 terminus, with the missing tail filled in from the germline J gene. V usage is TRBV16 and J usage is TRBJ2-4, with 12 positions matching TRBD2. The CDR3 length is 19 residues. Germline loops: CDR1 SGHSA, CDR2 FRNQAP. V shed 0 bases, J shed 1 base, and the junction held 8 bases outside the gene matches. Here the CDR3 reads CASSLESGLGGRGQNTLYF. The covered CDR3 bases are TGTGCAAGCAGCTTAGAGTCCGGACTGGGGGGGAGAGGTCAAAACACCTTGTAC.

By share of the sample, this clone is medium-sized. The germline and genes are mouse ones. The read ends 1 residue before the CDR3 terminus; that terminus is restored from the germline J gene. The rearrangement uses TRBV23 and TRBJ1-2. The length of the CDR3 is 15 residues. Looked up from germline, CDR1 is KGHTA and CDR2 is FQNQQP. CDR3 sequence: CSSSQFGGRRSDYTF. CDR3 DNA, as far as it was read: TGCTCCAGCAGTCAATTTGGGGGGCGTCGATCCGACTACACC.

This clone was counted between two and nine times. Genes here carry mouse names. Read coverage stops 1 residue before the CDR3 terminus; the germline J gene supplies the remainder. The genes are TRBV3 and TRBJ2-4; TRBD1 matches 8 bases. Germline V gives CDR1 SNHLY, CDR2 FYNGKV (reference sequence). The CDR3 is 14 residues long. The V gene end was trimmed by 5 bases and the J gene end by 3 bases; junction bases not matched to a gene: 4. The DNA read from the CDR3 is TGTGCCAGCAGCCTTGACAGGGGACAAAACACCTTGTAC. Amino acids: CASSLDRGQNTLY. The entire CDR3 is CASSLDRGQNTLYF.

On this clone itself: The germline and genes are mouse ones. The sequence runs out 1 residue before the end of the CDR3; the remainder is reconstructed from the germline J gene. The chain combines TRBV12-1 with TRBJ2-1, with 10 bases identical to TRBD1. This CDR3 comprises 15 residues. The V gene's germline CDR1 is SGHSN and CDR2 HYEKVE. The V and J ends lost 3 bases and 1 base, in that order; junction bases with no gene match: 2. The CDR3 spells CASSAGQGNYAEQFF. Incomplete CDR3 DNA: TGTGCCAGCTCTGCGGGACAGGGGAACTATGCTGAGCAGTTC.

Of note for this clone: The gene names given are mouse names. The read is 1 residue too short to cover the CDR3 end, so that end is filled in from the germline J gene. The chain employs TRBV26 and TRBJ2-3; D is tentatively TRBD1 or TRBD2 (6 bases each). Trimming removed 2 bases from V and 0 bases from J, with 9 bases in between. CDR1 KGHPV and CDR2 FQNQEV come from the germline V gene (reference sequence). The CDR3 runs to 15 residues. The DNA read from the CDR3 is TGTGCCAGCAGTCTGCCGGGGGCTAGTGCAGAAACGCTGTAT. Its translation: CASSLPGASAETLY. Given in full, the CDR3 is CASSLPGASAETLYF.

Of note for this clone: These gene names are mouse names. The CDR3 end falls 1 residue outside the read, so it is completed with the germline J gene. This chain joins TRBV26 and TRBJ2-4; D call uncertain. Germline lookup yields CDR1 KGHPV and CDR2 FQNQEV (reference sequence). This CDR3 region has 13 residues. V was clipped by 4 bases and J by 1 base, with 6 bases between them. CDR3 loop: CASSPRGQNTLYF. The sequenced part of the CDR3 DNA is TGTGCCAGCAGTCCCCGGGGTCAAAACACCTTGTAC.

This clone was seen more than once but under ten times. Mouse gene names apply. This CDR3 reads CASSSKYNSPLYF. The sequenced CDR3 bases are TGTGCCAGCAGTTCCAAGTATAATTCGCCCCTCTAC. The V gene is TRBV26, the J gene TRBJ1-6; no reliable D call. The read terminates 1 residue before the CDR3 end, so the remaining end is supplied by the germline J gene. TRBJ1-6 counts as an open reading frame of uncertain function. The CDR3 contains 13 residues. The ends were cut back, 5 bases at V and 4 bases at J, with 6 bases in the middle. Germline V CDR1 and CDR2: KGHPV, FQNQEV (reference sequence).

This clone was found a few times. Gene and germline names: mouse. The read ends 1 residue early relative to the CDR3; the germline J gene fills the gap. V and J are TRBV13-2 and TRBJ2-7; 10 positions agree with TRBD2. The V segment lost 3 bases and the J segment 2 bases; nucleotides outside the gene matches: 5. This CDR3 has 15 amino acids. Germline CDR1 NNHNN, CDR2 SYGAGS (reference sequence). The CDR3 loop reads CASGGLGGRPYEQYF. The sequenced CDR3 bases are TGTGCCAGCGGTGGTCTGGGGGGGCGACCCTATGAACAGTAC.

In this sample, this clone turned up a few times. Mouse gene names apply. The CDR3 extends 1 residue past the end of the read, so its final part is completed from the germline J gene. The identical CDR3 is also encoded by other nucleotide sequences in the sample. This chain joins TRBV26 and TRBJ2-7; maybe TRBD2 (6 bases). Per germline, CDR1 KGHPV and CDR2 FQNQEV (reference sequence). V gave up 6 bases and J gave up 4 bases, with 10 bases separating them. This CDR3 contains 12 residues. The CDR3 spells CASSPGEYEQYF. The DNA read from the CDR3 is TGTGCCAGCAGCCCTGGGGAGTATGAACAGTAC.

This clone rates as medium-sized. Mouse gene names apply. Partial CDR3 DNA: TGTGCCTGGAGTCTGTTGGGAGAAGACACCCAGTAC. It codes for CAWSLLGEDTQY. The whole CDR3 region reads CAWSLLGEDTQYF. The chain joins TRBV31 to TRBJ2-5; D is unclear. From the germline J gene comes the end of the CDR3, since the read stops 1 residue before it. Germline V gene lookup returns CDR1 GKSSPN and CDR2 SITVG. This CDR3 contains 13 residues. Trimming cost V 0 bases and J 4 bases, with 8 bases left between them.

This clone has a handful of counts. The listed genes are named as in mouse. The read stops 1 residue short of the end of the CDR3; the missing end is completed from the germline J gene. This chain connects TRBV20 to TRBJ2-4, with D tentatively TRBD1 (6 bases). This CDR3 is built from 13 residues. Trimming pared 5 bases from V and 0 bases from J, leaving 9 bases between. CDR1 is GFQATS and CDR2 is STVNSAI in the germline V gene. The CDR3 region is CGAGTTSQNTLYF. The DNA read from the CDR3 is TGTGGTGCTGGGACAACTAGTCAAAACACCTTGTAC. The full variable domain, with the rest looked up from reference TRBV20 and TRBJ2-4, is GALVYQYPRRTICKSGTSMRMECQAVGFQATSVAWYRQSPQKTFELIALSTVNSAIKYEQNFTQEKFPISHPNLSFSSMTVLNAYLEDRGLYLCGAGTTSQNTLYFGAGTRLSVL.

On this clone: Gene names denote mouse genes. The read ends 1 residue shy of where the CDR3 ends; the end is completed using the germline J gene. This sequence joins TRBV31 and TRBJ1-3; a possible D gene is TRBD1 (6 bases). CDR1 and CDR2 from the germline V gene are GKSSPN and SITVG. Trimming took 0 bases from V and 1 from J, leaving 7 bases between them. The length of the CDR3 is 14 residues. The CDR3 is CAWSLGASGNTLYF. CDR3 bases read: TGTGCCTGGAGTCTGGGGGCATCTGGAAATACGCTCTAT.

As to this clone: Gene and germline names: mouse. Read coverage stops 1 residue before the CDR3 terminus; the germline J gene supplies the remainder. The V and J genes are TRBV15 and TRBJ2-4, with D unresolved. The CDR3 is made up of 13 amino acids. Trimming left V 2 bases short and J 0 bases short, with 3 bases between. Germline V CDR1 and CDR2: SGHND, FRSKSL. This CDR3 is CASSLRSQNTLYF. The covered CDR3 bases are TGTGCCAGCAGTTTACGAAGTCAAAACACCTTGTAC.

As to this clone: These gene names are mouse names. The read ends 1 residue before the CDR3 terminus; that terminus is restored from the germline J gene. The chain couples TRBV23 to TRBJ2-3; the table's D call, TRBD1, has no DNA check behind it. The germline gives CDR1 KGHTA, CDR2 FQNQQP. This CDR3 comprises 16 residues. The sequenced part of the CDR3 DNA is TGCTCCAGCAGTCACCAGACAGGGGGCGGTGCAGAAACGCTGTAT. Its protein product is CSSSHQTGGGAETLY. The CDR3 in its entirety is CSSSHQTGGGAETLYF.

Remarks on this clone: The gene names here belong to mouse. The CDR3 end lies 1 residue beyond the end of the read and is filled in from the germline J gene. The chain employs TRBV16 and TRBJ2-5, with 11 bases matching TRBD2. The CDR3 is made up of 14 amino acids. CDR1 and CDR2 (germline): SGHSA, FRNQAP. The V gene end was trimmed by 5 bases and the J gene end by 5 bases; junction bases not matched to a gene: 3. This CDR3 reads CASSLTGGADTQYF. Incomplete CDR3 DNA: TGTGCAAGCAGCCTCACTGGGGGGGCAGACACCCAGTAC.

This clone counts as medium-sized. Gene names and germline refer to mouse. The CDR3 end falls 1 residue outside the read, so it is completed with the germline J gene. The rearrangement uses TRBV5 and TRBJ2-7; 9 positions match TRBD2. The trim removed 1 base at V and 3 bases at J, leaving 4 bases unmatched. Germline V lookup: CDR1 LGHNA, CDR2 YNLKQL (reference sequence). CDR3 length equals 15 residues. The CDR3 sequence: CASSQVAGGDYEQYF. Partial CDR3 DNA: TGTGCCAGCAGCCAAGTGGCTGGGGGGGACTATGAACAGTAC.

This clone is termed medium-sized. Genes here carry mouse names. The CDR3 end is not reached by the read, which stops 1 residue before it; the germline J gene fills it in. The J gene is TRBJ1-5, the V gene TRBV3, with D perhaps TRBD1 (6 bases). Trimming left V 3 bases short and J 0 bases short, with 6 bases between. Germline V gene data show CDR1 as SNHLY and CDR2 as FYNGKV (reference sequence). The CDR3 runs 14 residues. Incomplete CDR3 DNA: TGTGCCAGCAGCTTGGACAGTAACAACCAGGCTCCGCTT. Translating gives CASSLDSNNQAPL. The CDR3 in its entirety is CASSLDSNNQAPLF.

Remarks on this clone: One end of the junction varies from germline; a read error may be responsible. Mouse names are used for the genes. The CDR3 end falls 1 residue outside the read, so it is completed with the germline J gene. The chain is built from TRBV12-1 and TRBJ2-5; no definite D call. There are 13 residues in the CDR3. CDR1 and CDR2 from the germline V gene are SGHSN and HYEKVE. The CDR3 reads CANSLGNQDTQYF. Partial CDR3 DNA: TGTGCCAACTCTCTCGGCAACCAAGACACCCAGTAC.

To note about this clone: The germline and genes are mouse ones. The CDR3 end is not reached by the read, which stops 1 residue before it; the germline J gene fills it in. This same CDR3 is encoded by further DNA sequences in the sample. This chain links TRBV26 with TRBJ2-1, with TRBD2 identical over 9 bases. CDR3 length: 15 amino acids. Trimming took 3 bases from V and 1 from J; bases not matched to a gene: 1. Germline V gene lookup returns CDR1 KGHPV and CDR2 FQNQEV (reference sequence). Here the CDR3 reads CASSLDWGNYAEQFF. The sequenced CDR3 bases are TGTGCCAGCAGTCTCGACTGGGGGAACTATGCTGAGCAGTTC.

In this sample, this clone turned up a few times. Gene names are mouse gene names. The observed sequence ends 1 residue before the CDR3 terminus, with the missing tail filled in from the germline J gene. The gene calls are TRBV15 and TRBJ2-7; 12 bases line up with TRBD1. The germline gives CDR1 SGHND, CDR2 FRSKSL. The length of the CDR3 is 14 residues. J lost 7 bases, V lost 6 bases, and 7 bases had no gene match. CDR3: CASSFRDRGREQYF. The CDR3 bases that were read are TGTGCCAGCAGCTTCCGGGACAGGGGGCGAGAACAGTAC.

Points on this clone: Gene and germline names: mouse. The chain's CDR3 is CTCSAGQNQNTLYF. The covered CDR3 bases are TGCACCTGCAGTGCAGGACAGAATCAAAACACCTTGTAC. The V call is TRBV1, the J call TRBJ2-4, with D possibly TRBD1 on 5 matching bases. The observed sequence ends 1 residue before the CDR3 terminus, with the missing tail filled in from the germline J gene. The V and J ends lost 1 base and 2 bases respectively, with 7 bases between them. The germline gives CDR1 NSQYPW, CDR2 LRSPGD (reference sequence). This CDR3 region has 14 residues.

Judged by abundance, this clone is medium-sized. Gene names and germline refer to mouse. The CDR3 is cut off 1 residue early in the read; its end comes from the germline J gene. The chain couples TRBV15 to TRBJ1-1; D is ambiguous. The V gene lost 3 bases and the J gene lost 3 bases, with 5 bases spanning the gap. Germline lookup yields CDR1 SGHND and CDR2 FRSKSL. This CDR3 is 12 amino acids long. The chain's CDR3 is CASSFGDTEVFF. CDR3 DNA (partial): TGTGCCAGCAGTTTCGGGGACACAGAAGTCTTC.

This clone was recorded a few times. Each gene name is a mouse one. Read data end 1 residue before the CDR3 end; the end is taken from the germline J gene. The chain joins TRBV12-2 to TRBJ2-7; D is possibly TRBD2 (6 bases). In germline, CDR1 is SGHLS, CDR2 HYDKME. The germline V and J ends were trimmed by 0 bases and 4 bases, with 9 bases remaining between them. This CDR3 comprises 13 residues. The CDR3 loop is CASSLDGGYEQYF. The part of the CDR3 DNA that was read is TGTGCCAGCTCTCTCGACGGGGGGTATGAACAGTAC.

As to this clone: Gene names are the mouse ones. The sequence runs out 1 residue before the end of the CDR3; the remainder is reconstructed from the germline J gene. V and J are TRBV19 and TRBJ1-4, with D uncertain. The germline V and J ends were trimmed by 2 bases and 4 bases, with 6 bases remaining between them. Germline V gives CDR1 FNHDT, CDR2 SITEND (reference sequence). The CDR3 runs to 13 residues. The sequenced CDR3 bases are TGTGCCAGCAGTATGGCGGTCAACGAAAGATTATTT. This translates into CASSMAVNERLF. In full, the CDR3 is CASSMAVNERLFF.

About this clone: Germline and genes: mouse. Coverage ceases 1 residue before the CDR3 finishes, and the germline J gene fills in the end. The chain has TRBV3 and TRBJ2-2, with 7 bases identical to TRBD1. Germline assignment: CDR1 SNHLY and CDR2 FYNGKV (reference sequence). The CDR3 consists of 14 residues. The J segment lost 4 bases and the V segment lost 5 bases, leaving 4 bases of the junction unmatched. This chain's CDR3 is CASSIRQGTGQLYF. The covered CDR3 bases are TGTGCCAGCAGCATCCGACAGGGCACCGGGCAGCTCTAC.

With respect to this clone: The listed genes are named as in mouse. The DNA ends 1 residue before the CDR3 does, and the rest of the CDR3 is filled in from the germline J gene. V is TRBV12-2 and J is TRBJ1-5, with TRBD1 matching over 7 bases. Losses at the gene ends were 1 base for V and 3 bases for J; bases not matched to a gene: 2. Germline V gives CDR1 SGHLS, CDR2 HYDKME. The CDR3 is 14 residues long. CDR3 DNA (partial): TGTGCCAGCTCTCTGACAGGGTCCAACCAGGCTCCGCTT. It codes for CASSLTGSNQAPL. The entire CDR3 protein reads CASSLTGSNQAPLF.

A remark on this clone: Gene labels here are mouse ones. Sequencing ends 1 residue short of the CDR3 end; the germline J gene provides the rest. The chain joins TRBV15 to TRBJ1-4; D is unresolved. The V gene's germline CDR1 is SGHND and CDR2 FRSKSL. The CDR3 runs 11 residues. Trimming left V 6 bases short and J 4 bases short, with 3 bases between. The sequenced part of the CDR3 DNA is TGTGCCAGCAGCCACAACGAAAGATTATTT. Amino acid sequence: CASSHNERLF. The entire CDR3 protein reads CASSHNERLFF.